This T cell receptor beta chain was sequenced for a study of blood T cell repertoires in COVID-19. Turning to the study itself: The United States, Italy and Spain were the sources of the acute and convalescent COVID-19 samples. T cells, B-cell-depleted T cells, or PBMCs provided the cDNA or gDNA that served as material.

Methods used by the authors: Amplification with reference gene primers provided the estimates of nucleated cell counts. The method was immunoSEQ multiplex PCR; TCRdb's version includes in-frame clones alone and lacks a portion of them. V, J and clone size reflect that table, while D and trimming were determined from the DNA. Of some 120,000 clones in the sample, around 87% were seen once. J gave up 9 bases and V 5 bases, and 14 bases lay outside the gene matches. Germline V gene data show CDR1 as SGHTA and CDR2 as FQGNSA. This CDR3 is 15 amino acids long. Sequencing used peripheral blood. The source of this sequence is a woman aged 45-59 years who had recovered from COVID-19. This chain links TRBV7-2 with TRBJ2-5; 8 nucleotides match TRBD2. The CDR3 nucleotides read TGTGCCAGCAGCGTAAGCGGGAGCCCCTCCGGGGCCCAGTACTTC. Translating it yields CASSVSGSPSGAQYF.